The 24 T cell receptor beta chains listed next were all sequenced from one sample in a study of technical replicates of blood from several donors. TCRdb keeps only in-frame clones here, not all; method: immunoSEQ multiplex PCR. This sample has 77,000 or so clones, with roughly 92% found just once. Input material: T cells isolated from PBMCs. The origin of the receptors is a human donor in good health.

The chain has TRBV5-4 and TRBJ1-1, with 7 bases that match TRBD1. The junction had 16 bases not matched to a gene; V was cut back by 9 bases and J by 5 bases. The CDR3 covers 15 residues. Germline V gene lookup returns CDR1 SGHNT and CDR2 YYREEE (reference sequence). CDR3 sequence: CATSSGGTVITEAFF. For the CDR3, the DNA is TGTGCCACCTCCTCCGGCGGGACAGTGATAACTGAAGCTTTCTTT. The whole variable domain, remainder taken from reference TRBV5-4 and TRBJ1-1, is ETGVTQSPTHLIKTRGQQVTLRCSSQSGHNTVSWYQQALGQGPQFIFQYYREEENGRGNFPPRFSGLQFPNYSSELNVNALELDDSALYLCATSSGGTVITEAFFGQGTRLTVV.

The rearrangement links TRBV30 to TRBJ2-1; possibly TRBD2 for D (7 bases). The length of the CDR3 is 15 residues. Germline V gives CDR1 GTSNPN, CDR2 SVGIG (reference sequence). V lost 2 bases and J 6 bases, leaving 17 bases between the germline ends. The CDR3 DNA reads TGTGCCTGGAGTAGCGGGACAAGGGTAGCCAATGAGCAGTTCTTC. Its protein product is CAWSSGTRVANEQFF.

The CDR3 nucleotides are TGTGCCAGCAGAGAACTAGCGGGAGGGCCTGAGACCCAGTACTTC. This gives the protein CASRELAGGPETQYF. This chain joins TRBV27 and TRBJ2-5; TRBD2 agrees at 13 bases. Losses at the gene ends were 6 bases for V and 5 bases for J; bases not matched to a gene: 6. Germline V gives CDR1 MNHEY, CDR2 SMNVEV (reference sequence). The CDR3 runs 15 residues.

V is TRBV27 and J is TRBJ2-7; possible D gene TRBD2, 6 bases. In germline, CDR1 is MNHEY, CDR2 SMNVEV (reference sequence). The CDR3 has 11 amino acids. Trimming took 4 bases from V and 5 from J, leaving 6 bases between them. The CDR3 region is CASSSGDEQYF. The CDR3, as DNA: TGTGCCAGCAGTTCGGGGGACGAGCAGTACTTC.

The rearrangement joins TRBV7-6 to TRBJ1-3; 7 bases map to TRBD1. Germline V CDR1 and CDR2: SGHVS, FNYEAQ. The CDR3 extends over 15 amino acids. J lost 1 base, V lost 4 bases, and 4 bases had no gene match. CDR3 sequence: CASSWQGVSGNTIYF. CDR3 sequence (DNA): TGTGCCAGCAGCTGGCAGGGGGTTTCTGGAAACACCATATATTTT.

The chain carries TRBV18 and TRBJ2-1; 11 bases agree with TRBD2. The CDR3 has 18 amino acids. The trim removed 2 bases at V and 3 bases at J, leaving 9 bases unmatched. From germline, CDR1 is KGHSH and CDR2 LQKENI. This CDR3 is CASSPNSGGTSGYNEQFF. The CDR3 DNA reads TGTGCCAGCTCACCAAACAGTGGAGGGACTAGCGGCTACAATGAGCAGTTCTTC.

For the CDR3, the DNA is TGCGCCAGCAGTCCGAGAAGCTCTGGGGCCAACGTCCTGACTTTC. Its translation: CASSPRSSGANVLTF. The chain is built from TRBV5-1 and TRBJ2-6; D gene ambiguous. Germline V gene data show CDR1 as SGHRS and CDR2 as YFSETQ. The CDR3 is 15 amino acids. The ends were cut back, 5 bases at V and 0 bases at J, with 9 bases in the middle.

The chain employs TRBV29-1 and TRBJ1-2; D unresolved. The CDR3 totals 15 residues. The germline gives CDR1 SQVTM, CDR2 ANQGSEA. V was pared by 8 bases and J by 2 bases, with 21 bases between. The CDR3 here is CSHADFFGGNYGYTF. CDR3 sequence (DNA): TGCAGCCATGCTGATTTTTTTGGAGGGAACTATGGCTACACCTTC.

The chain employs TRBV5-6 and TRBJ1-4; 8 positions agree with TRBD1. Germline trimming cut 2 bases from V and 5 bases from J; bases unmatched to any gene: 5. The CDR3 has 15 amino acids. The germline CDR1 and CDR2 sequences are SGHDT and YYEEEE. This chain's CDR3 is CASSFRTGMNEKLFF. The CDR3 DNA reads TGTGCCAGCAGCTTCCGGACAGGGATGAATGAAAAACTGTTTTTT. Drawing the rest from reference TRBV5-6 and TRBJ1-4, the complete variable domain is DAGVTQSPTHLIKTRGQQVTLRCSPKSGHDTVSWYQQALGQGPQFIFQYYEEEERQRGNFPDRFSGHQFPNYSSELNVNALLLGDSALYLCASSFRTGMNEKLFFGSGTQLSVL.

This clone has a single count. V is TRBV27 and J is TRBJ1-2, with a possible D match to TRBD1 (5 bases). CDR3 length: 16 residues. Germline CDR1 is MNHEY and CDR2 is SMNVEV (reference sequence). Trimming took off 6 bases at V and 8 bases at J, with 25 bases between the two ends. This CDR3 is CASRATAQSAFEGYTF. For the CDR3, the DNA is TGTGCCAGCAGGGCGACAGCCCAAAGCGCCTTTGAGGGCTACACCTTC.

In its sample, this clone was seen a few times. This chain connects TRBV4-1 to TRBJ2-7, with 10 nucleotides matching TRBD2. CDR3 size: 16 residues. CDR1 MGHRA and CDR2 YSYEKL come from the germline V gene. J gave up 2 bases and V 9 bases, and 13 bases lay outside the gene matches. CDR3 protein: CASGMGRAGGPYEQYF. CDR3 DNA: TGCGCCAGTGGCATGGGGCGAGCGGGAGGGCCCTACGAGCAGTACTTC.

The chain has TRBV30 and TRBJ1-6, with 8 bases lining up with TRBD1. The CDR3 has 14 residues. Germline-derived CDR1 and CDR2 are GTSNPN and SVGIG (reference sequence). V lost 2 bases to trimming and J lost 10 bases; unmatched junction nucleotides: 7. In DNA, the CDR3 is TGTGCCTGGAGTCAGACAGGGGTCGGCTCACCCCTCCACTTT. Protein product: CAWSQTGVGSPLHF.

The rearrangement uses TRBV10-3 and TRBJ1-5; D is undetermined. The CDR3 extends over 13 amino acids. Germline V CDR1 and CDR2: ENHRY, SYGVKD. Trimming cost V 10 bases and J 0 bases, with 10 bases left between them. The CDR3 nucleotides are TGTGCCACCTCGGGGATTAGCAATCAGCCCCAGCATTTT. This sequence encodes CATSGISNQPQHF.

The genes are TRBV29-1 and TRBJ2-5; 11 bases map to TRBD1. Germline-derived CDR1 and CDR2 are SQVTM and ANQGSEA. With V trimmed by 6 bases and J by 7 bases, 10 bases remained unmatched. The CDR3 runs 14 residues. CDR3 bases: TGCAGCGTCCAAGGACAGGGGGCTGTAGGGACCCAGTACTTC. It yields the protein CSVQGQGAVGTQYF.

This clone was counted only a few times. The CDR3 loop is CASRGGDAFF. The CDR3 nucleotides are TGTGCCAGCAGAGGGGGCGATGCTTTCTTT. This rearrangement joins TRBV2 to TRBJ1-1; 7 bases are a match to TRBD1. The CDR3 spans 10 residues. CDR1 and CDR2 from the germline V gene are SNHLY and FYNNEI. Unmatched junction bases numbered 3, after V lost 6 bases and J lost 11 bases. Looking up the rest from reference TRBV2 and TRBJ1-1 gives the full variable domain: EPEVTQTPSHQVTQMGQEVILRCVPISNHLYFYWYRQILGQKVEFLVSFYNNEISEKSEIFDDQFSVERPDGSNFTLKIRSTKLEDSAMYFCASRGGDAFFGQGTRLTVV.

The V call is TRBV19, the J call TRBJ2-5, with TRBD2 identical over 7 bases. The V and J ends lost 4 bases and 2 bases, in that order; junction bases with no gene match: 16. Germline CDR1 LNHDA, CDR2 SQIVND (reference sequence). The CDR3 extends over 18 amino acids. CDR3 loop: CASSTLPSGGGVQETQYF. CDR3 sequence (DNA): TGTGCCAGTAGTACCCTACCTAGCGGCGGTGGGGTACAAGAGACCCAGTACTTC.

V usage is TRBV18 and J usage is TRBJ1-4; possibly TRBD1 for D (5 bases). V was trimmed by 1 base and J by 2 bases, leaving 8 bases between them. The CDR3 has 15 amino acids. Germline assignment: CDR1 KGHSH and CDR2 LQKENI. The CDR3 here is CASSPLGGTNEKLFF. In nucleotides, the CDR3 is TGTGCCAGCTCACCACTGGGGGGGACTAATGAAAAACTGTTTTTT.

This rearrangement joins TRBV6-5 to TRBJ2-7, with D perhaps TRBD2 (5 bases). The germline V gene has CDR1 MNHEY and CDR2 SVGAGI. The length of the CDR3 is 14 residues. Trimming left V 6 bases short and J 0 bases short, with 12 bases between. This chain's CDR3 is CASRDRDSSYEQYF. The CDR3 DNA follows: TGTGCCAGCAGAGACCGGGATAGCTCCTACGAGCAGTACTTC.

CDR3 in amino acids: CASGTVLGVPEAFF. The CDR3 nucleotides read TGTGCCAGCGGGACAGTCCTTGGGGTCCCTGAAGCTTTCTTT. The chain links TRBV6-5 to TRBJ1-1; 7 bases fit TRBD1. J was trimmed by 6 bases and V by 8 bases; bases with no gene match: 12. The CDR3 runs to 14 residues. Germline V gives CDR1 MNHEY, CDR2 SVGAGI.

The J gene is TRBJ2-1, the V gene TRBV11-3; TRBD2 matches at 7 bases. This CDR3 contains 15 residues. The V gene end was trimmed by 1 base and the J gene end by 2 bases; junction bases not matched to a gene: 2. The germline V gene has CDR1 SGHNT and CDR2 YENEEA. The CDR3 loop reads CASSLASGTYNEQFF. DNA of the CDR3: TGTGCCAGCAGCTTAGCGAGCGGGACCTACAATGAGCAGTTCTTC.

V gene TRBV5-1 combines with J gene TRBJ2-1; 13 bases line up with TRBD2. Germline V CDR1 and CDR2: SGHRS, YFSETQ. The length of the CDR3 is 15 residues. The V segment lost 7 bases and the J segment 7 bases; nucleotides outside the gene matches: 8. CDR3 sequence (DNA): TGCGCCAGCCGATCCGGGACTAGCGGGGCAAATGAGCAGTTCTTC. Amino acid sequence: CASRSGTSGANEQFF. The full variable domain, completed using reference TRBV5-1 and TRBJ2-1, is KAGVTQTPRYLIKTRGQQVTLSCSPISGHRSVSWYQQTPGQGLQFLFEYFSETQRNKGNFPGRFSGRQFSNSRSEMNVSTLELGDSALYLCASRSGTSGANEQFFGPGTRLTVL.

This rearrangement joins TRBV5-4 to TRBJ2-7, with a possible D match to TRBD2 (6 bases). V was shortened by 4 bases and J by 1 base, with 15 bases between the two germline ends. CDR3 length: 15 residues. Germline CDR1 reads SGHNT; CDR2 reads YYREEE (reference sequence). The CDR3 is CASSPTSGLSYEQYF. CDR3 nucleotides: TGTGCCAGCAGCCCGACTTCCGGACTATCCTACGAGCAGTACTTC.

The chain carries TRBV19 and TRBJ2-7; a possible D gene is TRBD1 (6 bases). This CDR3 region has 12 residues. The V end was cut by 5 bases, the J end by 5 bases, with 10 bases between. Germline V gene lookup returns CDR1 LNHDA and CDR2 SQIVND (reference sequence). CDR3 loop: CASSPNRDEQYF. The CDR3 DNA reads TGTGCCAGTAGTCCTAACAGGGACGAGCAGTACTTC.

The chain links TRBV4-1 to TRBJ2-5, with 8 bases lining up with TRBD2. Germline V CDR1 and CDR2: MGHRA, YSYEKL. Trimming at V came to 4 bases and at J to 4 bases, leaving 14 bases not matched to a gene. The CDR3 runs 17 residues. The CDR3 DNA is TGCGCCAGCAGCCGCTGGGTCGAGCGGGAGCGATTAGAGACCCAGTACTTC. Its protein is CASSRWVERERLETQYF.